Here is one T cell receptor beta chain with its context. Per the germline V gene, CDR1 is MNHNS and CDR2 is SASEGT. The CDR3 sequence is 14 residues long. The primer mix had 60 Vbeta and 13 Jbeta primers. Method: immunoSEQ multiplex PCR; TCRdb's copy keeps in-frame clones and lacks some. In total, the table holds 160,000 or so clones. The data originate from a study of cytomegalovirus exposure and HLA in healthy donors. Material for sequencing was PBMCs. The chain joins TRBV6-1 to TRBJ2-5; 9 nucleotides agree with TRBD1. Gene TRBJ2-7 matches the end of the DNA better, so the J call may be wrong. The TCR comes from a man aged 30-40 years in good health and CMV-seronegative. The CDR3: CASSIRDREHEQYF. CDR3 bases: TGTGCCAGCAGTATCCGGGACAGGGAGCACGAGCAGTACTTC.